This passage covers 21 T cell receptor beta chains from one sample sequenced in a study of control samples from healthy donors and cancer patients (TCRdb year 2020). Libraries were prepared through the immunoSEQ multiplex PCR assay. In its TCRdb copy, this immuneACCESS table keeps in-frame sequences only and misses some clones. Where compared with another copy, unresolved V genes explain less than half of these, and the others have no known cause. Recorded for this sample are 150,000 to 200,000 clones; about 91% of them occurred a single time. The ten most abundant clones make up around 2% of the sample. Specimen: blood. All receptors come from a woman between 40 and 55 years old in good health.

The chain is built from TRBV27 and TRBJ1-1; tentatively, D is TRBD1 (5 bases). This CDR3 is 14 amino acids long. Looked up from germline, CDR1 is MNHEY and CDR2 is SMNVEV (reference sequence). The germline V and J ends were trimmed by 6 bases and 5 bases, with 16 bases remaining between them. Here the CDR3 reads CASRPGSAGTEAFF. The CDR3 coding sequence is TGTGCCAGCAGGCCCGGCTCAGCAGGGACTGAAGCTTTCTTT.

The chain uses TRBV5-4 and TRBJ1-3; 9 bases agree with TRBD1. Germline CDR1 reads SGHNT; CDR2 reads YYREEE (reference sequence). Trimming cost V 3 bases and J 2 bases; bases outside gene matches: 9. The CDR3 totals 17 residues. The CDR3 nucleotides read TGTGCCAGCAGCTCGGGGACAGGGAGGATTCCTGGAAACACCATATATTTT. Amino acid sequence: CASSSGTGRIPGNTIYF.

This clone was recorded a few times. The rearrangement uses TRBV7-9 and TRBJ2-7, with D possibly matching TRBD2 (5 bases). Germline CDR1 SEHNR, CDR2 FQNEAQ (reference sequence). The CDR3 extends over 13 amino acids. The ends were cut back, 1 base at V and 4 bases at J, with 8 bases in the middle. The DNA for the CDR3 is TGTGCCAGCAGCTTAGGATCGGGGTACGAGCAGTACTTC. Its translation: CASSLGSGYEQYF. The full variable domain, its missing parts supplied by reference TRBV7-9 and TRBJ2-7, is DTGVSQNPRHKITKRGQNVTFRCDPISEHNRLYWYRQTLGQGPEFLTYFQNEAQLEKSRLLSDRFSAERPKGSFSTLEIQRTEQGDSAMYLCASSLGSGYEQYFGPGTRLTVT.

The CDR3 DNA follows: TGTGCCAGCAGCTTGGGCAAGTACACTGAAGCTTTCTTT. Protein product: CASSLGKYTEAFF. This chain uses TRBV5-6 with TRBJ1-1; unclear D gene. Between the trimmed V and J ends, which lost 0 bases and 3 bases, there was a span of 6 bases. The CDR3 is made up of 13 amino acids. Germline lookup yields CDR1 SGHDT and CDR2 YYEEEE.

The J gene is TRBJ2-7, the V gene TRBV22-1; TRBD1 was called by the table and not checked on the DNA. TRBV22-1 is listed as a pseudogene. This CDR3 is built from 11 residues. The CDR3 loop is CPGSAQGGQYF. The CDR3 nucleotides are TGTCCTGGGAGCGCCCAAGGGGGGCAGTACTTC.

The chain carries TRBV19 and TRBJ1-1, with D hard to call. The germline gives CDR1 LNHDA, CDR2 SQIVND (reference sequence). The CDR3 runs to 14 residues. Trimming left V 2 bases short and J 5 bases short, with 12 bases between. The CDR3 is CASSISVGGTEAFF. The CDR3 nucleotides read TGTGCCAGTAGTATATCGGTGGGCGGGACTGAAGCTTTCTTT.

The CDR3 sequence: CASIGTGDYPEKLFF. CDR3 nucleotides: TGTGCCAGTATCGGGACAGGGGATTACCCTGAAAAACTGTTTTTT. The chain combines TRBV19 with TRBJ1-4, with TRBD1 matching over 10 bases. Looked up from germline, CDR1 is LNHDA and CDR2 is SQIVND (reference sequence). The length of the CDR3 is 15 residues. V trimming: 7 bases; J trimming: 7 bases; junction bases outside the gene matches: 9. The full variable domain, in which reference TRBV19 and TRBJ1-4 provide the parts outside the CDR3, is DGGITQSPKYLFRKEGQNVTLSCEQNLNHDAMYWYRQDPGQGLRLIYYSQIVNDFQKGDIAEGYSVSREKKESFPLTVTSAQKNPTAFYLCASIGTGDYPEKLFFGSGTQLSVL.

This rearrangement joins TRBV5-1 to TRBJ2-5; tentative D call: TRBD2 (5 bases). The CDR3 extends over 15 amino acids. Germline V gene sequence: CDR1 SGHRS, CDR2 YFSETQ. V lost 4 bases and J lost 3, with 16 bases in between. The CDR3 here is CASSQRTDAKETQYF. The CDR3 DNA follows: TGCGCCAGCAGCCAGCGGACGGACGCTAAAGAGACCCAGTACTTC.

This clone was counted a single time. The rearrangement uses TRBV5-6 and TRBJ1-5, with 9 bases lining up with TRBD1. V lost 0 bases and J lost 5; bases outside the gene matches: 6. The CDR3 totals 16 residues. The germline CDR1 and CDR2 sequences are SGHDT and YYEEEE. The DNA for the CDR3 is TGTGCCAGCAGCTTGGGAACAGGGGGCGCGTATCAGCCCCAGCATTTT. This sequence encodes CASSLGTGGAYQPQHF. The entire variable domain, with the rest obtained from reference TRBV5-6 and TRBJ1-5, is as follows: DAGVTQSPTHLIKTRGQQVTLRCSPKSGHDTVSWYQQALGQGPQFIFQYYEEEERQRGNFPDRFSGHQFPNYSSELNVNALLLGDSALYLCASSLGTGGAYQPQHFGDGTRLSIL.

J is TRBJ1-6 and V is TRBV7-9, with D perhaps matching TRBD1 (5 bases). The germline gives CDR1 SEHNR, CDR2 FQNEAQ (reference sequence). V dropped 4 bases and J dropped 6 bases, with 10 bases sitting between them. CDR3 length: 14 amino acids. The CDR3 DNA reads TGTGCCAGCAGCTCAGGACAAGTTAATTCACCCCTCCACTTT. The encoded protein is CASSSGQVNSPLHF.

This chain joins TRBV9 and TRBJ2-7; 9 nucleotides agree with TRBD2. Looked up from germline, CDR1 is SGDLS and CDR2 is YYNGEE. The junction had 11 bases not matched to a gene; V was cut back by 7 bases and J by 0 bases. The CDR3 is 16 residues long. CDR3 residues: CASSRGLAGSSYEQYF. The CDR3 DNA reads TGTGCCAGCTCAAGGGGCCTAGCGGGGAGCTCCTACGAGCAGTACTTC.

V gene TRBV30 combines with J gene TRBJ1-5; tentatively, D is TRBD1 (5 bases). CDR1 GTSNPN and CDR2 SVGIG come from the germline V gene (reference sequence). The CDR3 runs to 15 residues. The V end was cut by 1 base, the J end by 1 base, with 11 bases between. The CDR3 loop reads CAWSERGRSNQPQHF. For the CDR3, the DNA is TGTGCCTGGAGTGAGCGGGGGAGGAGCAATCAGCCCCAGCATTTT.

In its sample, this clone was seen a few times. V usage is TRBV4-1 and J usage is TRBJ1-5, with D maybe TRBD1 (6 bases). The CDR3 is made up of 15 amino acids. Trimming took off 1 base at V and 4 bases at J, with 11 bases between the two ends. Germline V gene data show CDR1 as MGHRA and CDR2 as YSYEKL. The CDR3 sequence is CASSQGTAENQPQHF. CDR3 nucleotide sequence: TGCGCCAGCAGCCAAGGGACAGCAGAAAATCAGCCCCAGCATTTT.

In this sample, this clone turned up once. The chain links TRBV2 to TRBJ1-5; D unclear. V dropped 6 bases and J dropped 2 bases, with 11 bases sitting between them. CDR3 length: 14 amino acids. The germline gives CDR1 SNHLY, CDR2 FYNNEI. The chain's CDR3 is CASREQRGNQPQHF. The CDR3, as DNA: TGTGCCAGCAGGGAACAGAGGGGCAATCAGCCCCAGCATTTT. The full variable domain, its missing parts supplied by reference TRBV2 and TRBJ1-5, is EPEVTQTPSHQVTQMGQEVILRCVPISNHLYFYWYRQILGQKVEFLVSFYNNEISEKSEIFDDQFSVERPDGSNFTLKIRSTKLEDSAMYFCASREQRGNQPQHFGDGTRLSIL.

V is TRBV6-5 and J is TRBJ1-5; D is uncertain. V was trimmed by 7 bases and J by 0 bases, leaving 13 bases between them. In germline, CDR1 is MNHEY, CDR2 SVGAGI. The CDR3 runs 15 residues. The CDR3 DNA follows: TGTGCCAGCAACACCCCCAGCTATAGCAATCAGCCCCAGCATTTT. Its protein is CASNTPSYSNQPQHF.

The chain recombines TRBV2 with TRBJ1-6; no definite D call. CDR3 length: 12 amino acids. Germline loops: CDR1 SNHLY, CDR2 FYNNEI. V gave up 6 bases and J gave up 8 bases, with 8 bases separating them. CDR3 DNA sequence: TGTGCCAGCAGGGCACAAGATTCACCCCTCCACTTT. This sequence encodes CASRAQDSPLHF. Full variable domain (rest looked up from reference TRBV2 and TRBJ1-6): EPEVTQTPSHQVTQMGQEVILRCVPISNHLYFYWYRQILGQKVEFLVSFYNNEISEKSEIFDDQFSVERPDGSNFTLKIRSTKLEDSAMYFCASRAQDSPLHFGNGTRLTVT.

V and J are TRBV6-5 and TRBJ2-7; D remains unclear. Trimming cost V 8 bases and J 3 bases, with 17 bases left between them. There are 14 residues in the CDR3. Germline CDR1 and CDR2: MNHEY and SVGAGI. CDR3 in amino acids: CASQKARSLYEQYF. The DNA for the CDR3 is TGTGCCAGCCAGAAGGCCAGGAGCCTCTACGAGCAGTACTTC.

V is TRBV4-1 and J is TRBJ2-7; 9 bases line up with TRBD2. The CDR3 contains 15 residues. Germline CDR1 MGHRA, CDR2 YSYEKL. J lost 6 bases, V lost 5 bases, and 11 bases had no gene match. CDR3 sequence reads: CASSTGTSYVREQYF. The CDR3 DNA is TGCGCCAGCAGCACTGGGACTAGCTATGTCCGCGAGCAGTACTTC.

V and J are TRBV6-1 and TRBJ2-7, with unresolved D. The V end was cut by 2 bases, the J end by 3 bases, with 17 bases between. CDR1 is MNHNS and CDR2 is SASEGT in the germline V gene. CDR3 size: 16 residues. The CDR3 coding sequence is TGTGCCAGCAGTGAATTGAGCCTAACAGAGAGCTACGAGCAGTACTTC. Encoded protein: CASSELSLTESYEQYF.

The chain carries TRBV6-6 and TRBJ2-2, with TRBD2 identical over 7 bases. This CDR3 is 15 amino acids long. Per germline, CDR1 MNHNY and CDR2 SVGAGI (reference sequence). Losses at the gene ends were 3 bases for V and 3 bases for J; bases not matched to a gene: 4. The CDR3 region is CASSYLSGDTGELFF. CDR3 in DNA: TGTGCCAGCAGTTATCTGAGCGGGGACACCGGGGAGCTGTTTTTT.

This sequence joins TRBV13 and TRBJ1-3; D perhaps matches TRBD1 (5 bases). The CDR3 extends over 15 amino acids. The V and J ends lost 5 bases and 4 bases respectively, with 15 bases between them. Germline CDR1 is PRHDT and CDR2 is FYEKMQ (reference sequence). The CDR3 reads CASSPLGVSGNTIYF. CDR3 bases: TGTGCCAGCAGCCCTTTAGGGGTCTCCGGAAACACCATATATTTT.